This T cell receptor beta chain was sequenced during a study of cytomegalovirus exposure and HLA in healthy donors. Germline loops: CDR1 SGHVS, CDR2 FQNEAQ. The CDR3 runs 14 residues. Trimming took 5 bases from V and 2 from J, leaving 12 bases between them. This clone was counted a single time. Its antigen is not known. Study conclusions and caveats: Only CMV serostatus was available as immune exposure information. Later analysis associated a missense DCLRE1C variant with TCR beta V- and J-gene trimming. TRBV6-2, TRBV6-3 and other indistinguishable V segments were excluded.

Primers included in the PCR were 60 Vbeta and 13 Jbeta primers. Original handling: Counted up in a later analysis, unique TCR beta chains came to about 80 million, with around 12 million shared. The protocol was immunoSEQ multiplex PCR, while the TCRdb copy is restricted to in-frame clones and leaves out a portion. The D gene and trimming were derived from the DNA, and the V and J assignments and clone size from that table. The repertoire has 50,000 to 60,000 clones, around 78% of them found once; the top ten carry roughly 1.5%. This chain connects TRBV7-8 to TRBJ1-1, with D hard to call. The receptor was isolated from a female donor in good health and CMV-seronegative. Sequencing used PBMCs. The CDR3 region has the DNA TGTGCCAGCAGCGCCAATTTCCTAAACACTGAAGCTTTCTTT. Protein: CASSANFLNTEAFF.